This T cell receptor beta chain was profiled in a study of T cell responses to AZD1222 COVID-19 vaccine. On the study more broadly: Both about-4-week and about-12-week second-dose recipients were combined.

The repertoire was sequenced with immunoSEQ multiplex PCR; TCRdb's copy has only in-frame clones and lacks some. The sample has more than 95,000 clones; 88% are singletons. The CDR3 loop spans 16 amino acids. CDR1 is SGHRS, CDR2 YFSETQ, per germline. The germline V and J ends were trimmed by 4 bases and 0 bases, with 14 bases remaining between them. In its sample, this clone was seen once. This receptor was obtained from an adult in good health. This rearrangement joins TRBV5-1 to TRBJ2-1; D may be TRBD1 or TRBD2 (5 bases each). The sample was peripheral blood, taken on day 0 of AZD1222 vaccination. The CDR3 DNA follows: TGCGCCAGCAGCGACCGGGGCCAAAGCTCCTACAATGAGCAGTTCTTC. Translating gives CASSDRGQSSYNEQFF.